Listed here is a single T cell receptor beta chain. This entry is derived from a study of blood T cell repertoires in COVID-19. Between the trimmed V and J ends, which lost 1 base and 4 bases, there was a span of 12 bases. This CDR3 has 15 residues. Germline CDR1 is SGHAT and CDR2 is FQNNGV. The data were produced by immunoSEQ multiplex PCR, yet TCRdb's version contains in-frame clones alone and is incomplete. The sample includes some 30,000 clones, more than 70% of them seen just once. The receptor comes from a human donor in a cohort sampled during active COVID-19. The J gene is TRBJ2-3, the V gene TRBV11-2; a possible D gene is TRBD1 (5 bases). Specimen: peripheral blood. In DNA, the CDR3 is TGTGCCAGCAGCTTAGTTGGGGCGGTGGCAGATACGCAGTATTTT. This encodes CASSLVGAVADTQYF.